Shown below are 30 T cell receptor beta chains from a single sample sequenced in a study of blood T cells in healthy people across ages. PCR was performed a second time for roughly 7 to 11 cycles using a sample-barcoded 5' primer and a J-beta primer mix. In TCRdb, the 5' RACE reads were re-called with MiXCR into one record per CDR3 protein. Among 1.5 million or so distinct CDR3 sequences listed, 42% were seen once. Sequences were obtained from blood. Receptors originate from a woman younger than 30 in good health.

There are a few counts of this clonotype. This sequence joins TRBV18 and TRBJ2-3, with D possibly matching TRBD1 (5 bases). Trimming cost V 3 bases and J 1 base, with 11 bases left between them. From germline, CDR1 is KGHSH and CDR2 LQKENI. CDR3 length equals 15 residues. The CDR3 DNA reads TGTGCCAGCTCACCGATCCAGGGCGGCACAGATACGCAGTATTTT. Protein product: CASSPIQGGTDTQYF.

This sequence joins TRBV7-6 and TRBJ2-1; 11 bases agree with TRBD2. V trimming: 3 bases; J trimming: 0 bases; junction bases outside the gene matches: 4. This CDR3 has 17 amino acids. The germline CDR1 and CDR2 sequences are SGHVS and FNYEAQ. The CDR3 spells CASSFLAGGNSYNEQFF. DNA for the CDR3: TGTGCCAGCAGCTTTCTAGCGGGGGGCAACTCCTACAATGAGCAGTTCTTC.

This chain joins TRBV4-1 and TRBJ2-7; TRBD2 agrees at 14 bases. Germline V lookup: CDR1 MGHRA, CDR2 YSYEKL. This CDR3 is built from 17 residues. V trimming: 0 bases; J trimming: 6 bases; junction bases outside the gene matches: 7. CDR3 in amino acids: CASSQDWETSGRGEQYF. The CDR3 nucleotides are TGCGCCAGCAGCCAAGATTGGGAGACTAGCGGGAGGGGCGAGCAGTACTTC.

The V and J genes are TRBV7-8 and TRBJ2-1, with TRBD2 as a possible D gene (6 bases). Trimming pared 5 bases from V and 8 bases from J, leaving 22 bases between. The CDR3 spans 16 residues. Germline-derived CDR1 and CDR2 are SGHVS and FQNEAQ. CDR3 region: CASSLQMGEAGDEQFF. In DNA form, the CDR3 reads TGTGCCAGCAGCCTCCAGATGGGGGAGGCTGGGGATGAGCAGTTCTTC.

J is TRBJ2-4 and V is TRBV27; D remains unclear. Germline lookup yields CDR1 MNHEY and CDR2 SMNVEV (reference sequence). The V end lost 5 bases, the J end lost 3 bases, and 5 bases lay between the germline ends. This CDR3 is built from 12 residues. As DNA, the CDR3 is TGTGCCAGCAGTAATGGCAAAAACATTCAGTACTTC. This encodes CASSNGKNIQYF.

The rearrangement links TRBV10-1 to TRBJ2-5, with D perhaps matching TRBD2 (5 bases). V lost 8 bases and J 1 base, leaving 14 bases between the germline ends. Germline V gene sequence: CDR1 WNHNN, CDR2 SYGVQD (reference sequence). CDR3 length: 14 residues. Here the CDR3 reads CASAPTGFQETQYF. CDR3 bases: TGCGCCAGCGCCCCAACGGGATTCCAAGAGACCCAGTACTTC.

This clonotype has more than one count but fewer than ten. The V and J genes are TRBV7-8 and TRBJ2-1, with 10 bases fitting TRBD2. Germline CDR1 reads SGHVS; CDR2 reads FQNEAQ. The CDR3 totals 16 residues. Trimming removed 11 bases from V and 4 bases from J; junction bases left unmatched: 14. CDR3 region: CAGGVAGGSAYNEQFF. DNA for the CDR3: TGTGCCGGGGGGGTAGCGGGAGGTTCGGCATACAATGAGCAGTTCTTC.

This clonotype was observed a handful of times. CDR3 loop: CASSLAASGNYEQYF. The DNA for the CDR3 is TGTGCCAGCAGCTTAGCGGCTAGTGGTAATTACGAGCAGTACTTC. The rearrangement uses TRBV7-2 and TRBJ2-7; D is unresolved. Germline V gives CDR1 SGHTA, CDR2 FQGNSA. This CDR3 spans 15 amino acids. Trimming took off 0 bases at V and 4 bases at J, with 13 bases between the two ends.

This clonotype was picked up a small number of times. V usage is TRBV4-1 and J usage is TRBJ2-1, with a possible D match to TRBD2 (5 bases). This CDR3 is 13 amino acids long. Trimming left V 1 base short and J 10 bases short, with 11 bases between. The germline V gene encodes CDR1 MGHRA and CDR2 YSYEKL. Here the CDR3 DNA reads TGCGCCAGCAGCCAAGTTACGGAGCGGGAGCAGTTCTTC. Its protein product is CASSQVTEREQFF.

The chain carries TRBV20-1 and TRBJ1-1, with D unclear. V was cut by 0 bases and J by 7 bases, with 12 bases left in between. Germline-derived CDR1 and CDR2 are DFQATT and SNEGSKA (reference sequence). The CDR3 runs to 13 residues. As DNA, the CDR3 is TGCAGTGCTAGAGATCTTAGGGCCAGTGAAGCTTTCTTT. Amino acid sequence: CSARDLRASEAFF.

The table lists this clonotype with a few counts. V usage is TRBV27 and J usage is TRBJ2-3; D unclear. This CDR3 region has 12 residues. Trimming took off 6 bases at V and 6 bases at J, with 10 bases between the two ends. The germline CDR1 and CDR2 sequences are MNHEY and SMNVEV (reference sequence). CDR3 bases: TGTGCCAGCAGACATTCCTGGGATACGCAGTATTTT. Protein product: CASRHSWDTQYF.

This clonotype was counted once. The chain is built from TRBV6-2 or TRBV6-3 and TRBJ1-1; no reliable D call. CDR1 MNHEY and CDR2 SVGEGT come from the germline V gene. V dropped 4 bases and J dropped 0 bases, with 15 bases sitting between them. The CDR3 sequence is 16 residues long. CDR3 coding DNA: TGTGCCAGCAGTTTAACCCGGACTGCTGTGAACACTGAAGCTTTCTTT. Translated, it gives CASSLTRTAVNTEAFF.

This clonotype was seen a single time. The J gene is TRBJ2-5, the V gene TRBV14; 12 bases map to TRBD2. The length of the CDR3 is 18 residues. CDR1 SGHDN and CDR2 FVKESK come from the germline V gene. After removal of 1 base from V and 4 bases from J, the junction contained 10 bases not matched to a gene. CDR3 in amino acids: CASSQVLGLAGIGETQYF. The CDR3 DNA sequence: TGTGCCAGCAGCCAAGTCCTAGGACTAGCGGGGATCGGAGAGACCCAGTACTTC. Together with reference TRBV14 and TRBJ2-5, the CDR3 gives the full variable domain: EAGVTQFPSHSVIEKGQTVTLRCDPISGHDNLYWYRRVMGKEIKFLLHFVKESKQDESGMPNNRFLAERTGGTYSTLKVQPAELEDSGVYFCASSQVLGLAGIGETQYFGPGTRLLVL.

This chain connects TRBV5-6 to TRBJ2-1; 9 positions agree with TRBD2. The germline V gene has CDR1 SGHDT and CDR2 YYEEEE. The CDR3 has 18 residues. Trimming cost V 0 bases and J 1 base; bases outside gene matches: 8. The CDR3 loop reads CASSLVLAGGKSYNEQFF. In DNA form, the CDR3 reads TGTGCCAGCAGCTTGGTACTAGCGGGCGGGAAATCCTACAATGAGCAGTTCTTC.

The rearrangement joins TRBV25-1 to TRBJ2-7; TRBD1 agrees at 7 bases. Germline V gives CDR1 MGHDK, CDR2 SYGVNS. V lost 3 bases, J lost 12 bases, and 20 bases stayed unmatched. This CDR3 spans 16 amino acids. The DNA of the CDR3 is TGTGCCAGCAGTGATAAGGGGGCTAGCAGTCAGGAGACCCGGTACTTC. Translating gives CASSDKGASSQETRYF.

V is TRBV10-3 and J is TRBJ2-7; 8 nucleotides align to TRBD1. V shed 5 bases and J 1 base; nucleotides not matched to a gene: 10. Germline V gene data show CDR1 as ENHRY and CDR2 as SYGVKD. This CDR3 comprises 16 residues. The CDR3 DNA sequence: TGTGCCATCAGTCTTGGACAGGGACCTTTTTCCTACGAGCAGTACTTC. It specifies CAISLGQGPFSYEQYF.

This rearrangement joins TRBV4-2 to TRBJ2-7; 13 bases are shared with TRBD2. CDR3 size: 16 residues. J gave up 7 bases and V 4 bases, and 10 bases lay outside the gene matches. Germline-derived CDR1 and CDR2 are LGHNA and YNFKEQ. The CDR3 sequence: CASSPGTSGKNNEQYF. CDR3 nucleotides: TGTGCCAGCAGCCCCGGGACTAGCGGGAAAAACAATGAGCAGTACTTC.

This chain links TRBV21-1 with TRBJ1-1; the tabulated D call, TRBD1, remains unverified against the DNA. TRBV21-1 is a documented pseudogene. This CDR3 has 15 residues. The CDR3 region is CASSSRTGPNTEAFF. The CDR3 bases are TGTGCCAGCAGCAGCCGGACAGGTCCGAACACTGAAGCTTTCTTT.

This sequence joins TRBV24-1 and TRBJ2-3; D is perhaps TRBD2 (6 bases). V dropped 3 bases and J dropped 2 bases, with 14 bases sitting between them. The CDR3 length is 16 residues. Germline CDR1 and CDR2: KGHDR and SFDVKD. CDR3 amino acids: CATSDRAGLVTDTQYF. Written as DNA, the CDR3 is TGTGCCACCAGTGATCGGGCGGGACTTGTCACAGATACGCAGTATTTT.

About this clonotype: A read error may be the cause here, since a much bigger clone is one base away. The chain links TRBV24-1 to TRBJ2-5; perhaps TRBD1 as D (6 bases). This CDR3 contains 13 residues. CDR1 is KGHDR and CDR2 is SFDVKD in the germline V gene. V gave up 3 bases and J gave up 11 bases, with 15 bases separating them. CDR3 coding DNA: TGTGCCACCAGTGATCCCAGGGGAAATGAGCAGTACTTC. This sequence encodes CATSDPRGNEQYF.

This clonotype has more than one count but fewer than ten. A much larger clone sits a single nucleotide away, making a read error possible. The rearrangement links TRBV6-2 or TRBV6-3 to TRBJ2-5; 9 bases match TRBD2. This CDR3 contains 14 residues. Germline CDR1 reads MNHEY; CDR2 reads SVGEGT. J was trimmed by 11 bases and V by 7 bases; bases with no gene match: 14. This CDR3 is CASTITGLASEQYF. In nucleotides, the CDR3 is TGTGCCAGCACTATAACGGGACTAGCAAGTGAGCAGTACTTC.

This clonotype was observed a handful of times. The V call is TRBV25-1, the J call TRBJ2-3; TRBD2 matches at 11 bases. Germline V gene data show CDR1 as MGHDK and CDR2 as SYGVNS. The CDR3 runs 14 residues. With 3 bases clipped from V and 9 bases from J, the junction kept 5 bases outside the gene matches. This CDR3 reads CASSEAGTSGTQYF. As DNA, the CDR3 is TGTGCCAGCAGTGAGGCGGGGACTAGCGGCACGCAGTATTTT.

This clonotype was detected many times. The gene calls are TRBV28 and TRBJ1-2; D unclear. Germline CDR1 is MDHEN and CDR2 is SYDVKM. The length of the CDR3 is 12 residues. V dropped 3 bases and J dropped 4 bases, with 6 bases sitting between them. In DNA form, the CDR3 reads TGTGCCAGCAGTTTTCGCGCCTATGGCTACACCTTC. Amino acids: CASSFRAYGYTF.

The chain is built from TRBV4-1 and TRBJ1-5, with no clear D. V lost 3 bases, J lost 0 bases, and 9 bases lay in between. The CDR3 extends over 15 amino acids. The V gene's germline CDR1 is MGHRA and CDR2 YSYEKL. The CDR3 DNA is TGCGCCAGCAGCCATTCCGGTAATAGCAATCAGCCCCAGCATTTT. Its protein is CASSHSGNSNQPQHF.

The CDR3 is CASSFPAGSPLHF. The CDR3 bases are TGTGCCAGCAGTTTTCCAGCCGGCTCACCCCTCCACTTT. The rearrangement uses TRBV28 and TRBJ1-6; no reliable D call. The ends were cut back, 3 bases at V and 10 bases at J, with 10 bases in the middle. The CDR3 is made up of 13 amino acids. Looked up from germline, CDR1 is MDHEN and CDR2 is SYDVKM.

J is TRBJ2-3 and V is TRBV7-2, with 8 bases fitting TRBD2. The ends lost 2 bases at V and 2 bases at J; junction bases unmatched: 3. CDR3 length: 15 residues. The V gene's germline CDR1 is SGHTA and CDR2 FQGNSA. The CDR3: CASSLYGLATDTQYF. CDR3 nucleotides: TGTGCCAGCAGCTTATACGGACTAGCCACAGATACGCAGTATTTT.

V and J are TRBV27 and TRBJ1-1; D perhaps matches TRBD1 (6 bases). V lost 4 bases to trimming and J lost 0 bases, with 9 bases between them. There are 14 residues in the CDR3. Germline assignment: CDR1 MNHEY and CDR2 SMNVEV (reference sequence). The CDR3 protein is CASSWGPLNTEAFF. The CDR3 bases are TGTGCCAGCAGTTGGGGGCCCCTGAACACTGAAGCTTTCTTT.

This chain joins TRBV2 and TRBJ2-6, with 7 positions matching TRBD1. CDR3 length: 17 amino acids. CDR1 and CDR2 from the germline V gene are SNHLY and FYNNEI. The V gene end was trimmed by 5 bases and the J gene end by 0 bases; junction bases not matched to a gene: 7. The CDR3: CASSSTGAASGANVLTF. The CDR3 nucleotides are TGTGCCAGCAGTTCCACAGGGGCCGCCTCTGGGGCCAACGTCCTGACTTTC.

The CDR3, as DNA: TGTGCCAGCAGCTTGCTACCGGGCCGCACAGATACGCAGTATTTT. The encoded protein is CASSLLPGRTDTQYF. This sequence joins TRBV5-4 and TRBJ2-3; D is undetermined. The length of the CDR3 is 15 residues. Trimming stripped 1 base from V and 1 base from J, with 10 bases between. CDR1 is SGHNT, CDR2 YYREEE, per germline (reference sequence).

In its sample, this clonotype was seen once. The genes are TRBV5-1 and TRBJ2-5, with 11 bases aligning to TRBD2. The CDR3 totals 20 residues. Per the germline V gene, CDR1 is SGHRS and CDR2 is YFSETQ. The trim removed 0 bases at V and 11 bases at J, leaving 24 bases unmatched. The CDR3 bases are TGCGCCAGCAGCTTGGCCCCACCCCAAATACTAGCGGGAGCGTCGAATGAGCAGTACTTC. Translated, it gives CASSLAPPQILAGASNEQYF.